One sample yielded the 31 T cell receptor beta chains listed below, sequenced in a study of blood T cell repertoires in COVID-19. The method was immunoSEQ multiplex PCR; TCRdb's version includes in-frame clones alone and lacks a portion of them. This sample has over 100,000 clones; 85% to 90% occur once, and the top ten carry approximately 1.1%. Material for sequencing was peripheral blood. These receptors all stem from a human donor in a cohort sampled during active COVID-19.

The chain joins TRBV7-2 to TRBJ1-6; TRBD1 agrees at 9 bases. V trimming: 3 bases; J trimming: 7 bases; junction bases outside the gene matches: 4. Germline-derived CDR1 and CDR2 are SGHTA and FQGNSA. The CDR3 consists of 15 residues. CDR3 sequence (DNA): TGTGCCAGCAGCTTCCGGACAGGGGTAAATTCACCCCTCCACTTT. Amino acids: CASSFRTGVNSPLHF.

This sequence joins TRBV5-1 and TRBJ2-2, with TRBD2 matching over 8 bases. There are 14 residues in the CDR3. J gave up 7 bases and V 4 bases, and 6 bases lay outside the gene matches. The germline gives CDR1 SGHRS, CDR2 YFSETQ. The CDR3 reads CASSPSGPVGELFF. CDR3 DNA: TGCGCCAGCAGCCCTAGCGGGCCCGTCGGGGAGCTGTTTTTT. Supplemented by reference TRBV5-1 and TRBJ2-2, the full variable domain reads KAGVTQTPRYLIKTRGQQVTLSCSPISGHRSVSWYQQTPGQGLQFLFEYFSETQRNKGNFPGRFSGRQFSNSRSEMNVSTLELGDSALYLCASSPSGPVGELFFGEGSRLTVL.

The rearrangement uses TRBV11-2 and TRBJ2-5; 11 bases are a match to TRBD2. Germline loops: CDR1 SGHAT, CDR2 FQNNGV. Trimming cost V 5 bases and J 4 bases; bases outside gene matches: 9. CDR3 length: 16 residues. The DNA for the CDR3 is TGTGCCAGCAGCCGGGGGCGACTAGCGGGGCTAGAGACCCAGTACTTC. Translating gives CASSRGRLAGLETQYF.

In this sample, this clone turned up a few times. In DNA, the CDR3 is TGTGCCAGCAGCTTAGACAGGCGGGGCGATTCACCCCTCCACTTT. Translating it yields CASSLDRRGDSPLHF. This chain links TRBV7-9 with TRBJ1-6, with D possibly matching TRBD1 (5 bases). In germline, CDR1 is SEHNR, CDR2 FQNEAQ (reference sequence). The germline V and J ends were trimmed by 1 base and 8 bases, with 12 bases remaining between them. The CDR3 length is 15 residues.

The chain joins TRBV28 to TRBJ2-7; D might be TRBD2 (5 bases). The CDR3 has 13 amino acids. V lost 11 bases and J 0 bases, leaving 14 bases between the germline ends. Per germline, CDR1 MDHEN and CDR2 SYDVKM. The CDR3 DNA is TGTGCCTCCGAACGGGGAACCTCCTACGAGCAGTACTTC. Protein: CASERGTSYEQYF.

The V and J genes are TRBV7-2 and TRBJ2-7; maybe TRBD2 (5 bases). V dropped 5 bases and J dropped 2 bases, with 16 bases sitting between them. Germline V lookup: CDR1 SGHTA, CDR2 FQGNSA. This CDR3 contains 15 residues. The CDR3 is CASSPGPTTTYEQYF. The CDR3 DNA sequence: TGTGCCAGCAGCCCCGGTCCGACTACCACCTACGAGCAGTACTTC.

The V call is TRBV2, the J call TRBJ2-5, with D perhaps TRBD2 (5 bases). Trimming removed 9 bases from V and 4 bases from J, with 18 bases in between. Germline CDR1 is SNHLY and CDR2 is FYNNEI. The length of the CDR3 is 14 residues. The CDR3 is CASQTSPGIETQYF. The CDR3 nucleotides are TGTGCCAGTCAAACATCACCGGGGATAGAGACCCAGTACTTC.

V is TRBV29-1 and J is TRBJ1-2, with D perhaps matching TRBD1 (5 bases). Trimming stripped 7 bases from V and 0 bases from J, with 9 bases between. From germline, CDR1 is SQVTM and CDR2 ANQGSEA. The CDR3 has 12 residues. The CDR3 is CSARDSNYGYTF. As DNA, the CDR3 is TGCAGCGCCCGGGACTCTAACTATGGCTACACCTTC.

The chain uses TRBV9 and TRBJ2-1; 13 nucleotides agree with TRBD2. The CDR3 is 17 residues long. Trimming cost V 0 bases and J 7 bases; bases outside gene matches: 7. Germline CDR1 is SGDLS and CDR2 is YYNGEE. The CDR3, as DNA: TGTGCCAGCAGCGTAGCCCTCACTAGCGGGAGGGGTAATGAGCAGTTCTTC. As protein: CASSVALTSGRGNEQFF.

The V gene is TRBV2, the J gene TRBJ1-5, with a possible D match to TRBD1 (5 bases). The germline V and J ends were trimmed by 3 bases and 0 bases, with 18 bases remaining between them. The length of the CDR3 is 18 residues. Per the germline V gene, CDR1 is SNHLY and CDR2 is FYNNEI. The CDR3 reads CASSDIEMTAHSNQPQHF. The CDR3 DNA follows: TGTGCCAGCAGTGATATCGAAATGACAGCCCATAGCAATCAGCCCCAGCATTTT.

The chain has TRBV11-2 and TRBJ2-5, with 7 nucleotides matching TRBD2. V dropped 4 bases and J dropped 5; count of bases not matched to a gene: 16. Germline loops: CDR1 SGHAT, CDR2 FQNNGV. The CDR3 spans 17 residues. CDR3 amino acids: CASSSLGRSPGRETQYF. The CDR3 nucleotides are TGTGCCAGCAGCTCCCTCGGGAGGAGCCCAGGACGGGAGACCCAGTACTTC.

The chain is built from TRBV18 and TRBJ2-7; TRBD1 might be the D (5 bases). Deletions cut 2 bases from V and 0 bases from J, with 14 bases between. The V gene's germline CDR1 is KGHSH and CDR2 LQKENI. The CDR3 extends over 16 amino acids. CDR3 in amino acids: CASSPTVAGSSYEQYF. The CDR3 DNA follows: TGTGCCAGCTCACCAACGGTGGCAGGGTCCTCCTACGAGCAGTACTTC.

The V and J genes are TRBV23-1 and TRBJ1-3, with a possible D match to TRBD1 (5 bases). TRBV23-1 is known as an ORF, though its function is uncertain. Trimming shortened V by 2 bases and J by 1 base, and 18 bases separated the two germline ends. The CDR3 loop spans 18 amino acids. CDR3 region: CASSQRISEGRSGNTIYF. The CDR3, as DNA: TGCGCCAGCAGTCAACGCATCTCGGAGGGGAGGTCTGGAAACACCATATATTTT.

The CDR3 nucleotides are TGTGCCAGCAGCCGGGACAGGGGGAACACTGAAGCTTTCTTT. Translation gives CASSRDRGNTEAFF. V is TRBV7-9 and J is TRBJ1-1; TRBD1 aligns across 10 bases. Germline loops: CDR1 SEHNR, CDR2 FQNEAQ (reference sequence). The CDR3 sequence is 14 residues long. J lost 1 base, V lost 5 bases, and 1 base had no gene match.

This chain connects TRBV5-1 to TRBJ1-1, with 10 bases identical to TRBD1. Trimming took 0 bases from V and 11 from J; bases not matched to a gene: 13. The germline V gene encodes CDR1 SGHRS and CDR2 YFSETQ. This CDR3 comprises 16 residues. The CDR3 loop reads CASSLDRQGASTKAFF. The CDR3 nucleotides read TGCGCCAGCAGCTTGGATCGACAGGGGGCGAGCACTAAGGCTTTCTTT.

This rearrangement joins TRBV9 to TRBJ2-1; 12 bases agree with TRBD2. Trimming removed 0 bases from V and 4 bases from J; junction bases left unmatched: 23. Germline CDR1 is SGDLS and CDR2 is YYNGEE. The CDR3 runs 23 residues. CDR3 DNA: TGTGCCAGCAGCGTAGCGGGATGGGGTGGGGTGGCTAGCGGGAGGGCCCTATACAATGAGCAGTTCTTC. The encoded protein is CASSVAGWGGVASGRALYNEQFF.

The chain uses TRBV7-9 and TRBJ2-2; D gene unclear. The germline V gene has CDR1 SEHNR and CDR2 FQNEAQ (reference sequence). The CDR3 has 14 amino acids. V was shortened by 2 bases and J by 4 bases, with 8 bases between the two germline ends. DNA of the CDR3: TGTGCCAGCAGCTTATTGGCCTCCACCGGGGAGCTGTTTTTT. Translation gives CASSLLASTGELFF.

The chain recombines TRBV15 with TRBJ2-1; D gene uncertain. The CDR3 runs 15 residues. CDR1 is LNHNV and CDR2 is YYDKDF in the germline V gene (reference sequence). The V end lost 6 bases, the J end lost 1 base, and 13 bases lay between the germline ends. The CDR3 reads CATRLSRVSYNEQFF. The DNA for the CDR3 is TGTGCCACCAGACTTTCTCGAGTGTCCTACAATGAGCAGTTCTTC. Complete variable domain (other parts from reference TRBV15 and TRBJ2-1): DAMVIQNPRYQVTQFGKPVTLSCSQTLNHNVMYWYQQKSSQAPKLLFHYYDKDFNNEADTPDNFQSRRPNTSFCFLDIRSPGLGDTAMYLCATRLSRVSYNEQFFGPGTRLTVL.

The CDR3, as DNA: TGTGCCAGCAGCCAAGGGCCTAGCTCCTCCTACGAGCAGTACTTC. Its translation: CASSQGPSSSYEQYF. V is TRBV4-2 and J is TRBJ2-7; a possible D gene is TRBD2 (5 bases). This CDR3 contains 15 residues. Germline V lookup: CDR1 LGHNA, CDR2 YNFKEQ. V dropped 1 base and J dropped 0 bases, with 10 bases sitting between them.

The J gene is TRBJ1-1, the V gene TRBV28; D is perhaps TRBD1 (6 bases). Germline lookup yields CDR1 MDHEN and CDR2 SYDVKM. The CDR3 extends over 16 amino acids. V was trimmed by 3 bases and J by 3 bases, leaving 17 bases between them. In DNA, the CDR3 is TGTGCCAGCAGTTTCGAGGGGGTGGGGCTGTACACTGAAGCTTTCTTT. Residues: CASSFEGVGLYTEAFF. The variable domain in full, completed from reference TRBV28 and TRBJ1-1, reads DVKVTQSSRYLVKRTGEKVFLECVQDMDHENMFWYRQDPGLGLRLIYFSYDVKMKEKGDIPEGYSVSREKKERFSLILESASTNQTSMYLCASSFEGVGLYTEAFFGQGTRLTVV.

This rearrangement joins TRBV5-8 to TRBJ2-2; 7 bases align to TRBD2. Germline loops: CDR1 SGHTS, CDR2 YDEGEE. Germline trimming cut 0 bases from V and 1 base from J; bases unmatched to any gene: 6. The CDR3 runs 17 residues. For the CDR3, the DNA is TGTGCCAGCAGCTTGGAAAGGGCGGGGGTGAACACCGGGGAGCTGTTTTTT. This gives the protein CASSLERAGVNTGELFF.

This sequence joins TRBV7-2 and TRBJ2-1; the match to TRBD2 covers 10 bases. V lost 2 bases and J lost 2; bases outside the gene matches: 0. The CDR3 runs to 15 residues. Germline loops: CDR1 SGHTA, CDR2 FQGNSA. CDR3 sequence: CASSLLAGAYNEQFF. The CDR3 DNA follows: TGTGCCAGCAGCTTACTAGCGGGGGCCTACAATGAGCAGTTCTTC.

The chain is built from TRBV4-2 and TRBJ2-7, with D perhaps matching TRBD2 (5 bases). Trimming pared 1 base from V and 5 bases from J, leaving 12 bases between. CDR1 is LGHNA and CDR2 is YNFKEQ in the germline V gene. The CDR3 sequence is 14 residues long. The DNA of the CDR3 is TGTGCCAGCAGCCAAGGGGCGGGTCTGAACGAGCAGTACTTC. As protein: CASSQGAGLNEQYF.

The rearrangement uses TRBV4-1 and TRBJ1-2; D not certain. V was cut by 3 bases and J by 2 bases, with 13 bases left in between. CDR3 length: 15 residues. Germline V CDR1 and CDR2: MGHRA, YSYEKL. CDR3 residues: CASSQNRVPNYGYTF. The DNA for the CDR3 is TGCGCCAGCAGCCAGAACAGAGTCCCCAACTATGGCTACACCTTC.

The CDR3 bases are TGTGCCAGCAGCGGACAGGCGGACTCTGGAAACACCATATATTTT. It codes for CASSGQADSGNTIYF. This chain joins TRBV6-6 and TRBJ1-3; 7 bases line up with TRBD1. Per the germline V gene, CDR1 is MNHNY and CDR2 is SVGAGI (reference sequence). The CDR3 spans 15 residues. V lost 6 bases to trimming and J lost 0 bases; unmatched junction nucleotides: 5.

The V gene is TRBV5-1, the J gene TRBJ1-1, with a weak D call TRBD1 (5 bases). The CDR3 spans 15 residues. The V and J ends lost 1 base and 4 bases respectively, with 14 bases between them. Germline CDR1 SGHRS, CDR2 YFSETQ. CDR3 nucleotides: TGCGCCAGCAGCTTGTTAAGGGCGGGGGGCACTGAAGCTTTCTTT. Translation gives CASSLLRAGGTEAFF.

The gene calls are TRBV18 and TRBJ1-1; the match to TRBD1 covers 7 bases. CDR1 and CDR2 from the germline V gene are KGHSH and LQKENI. Trimming cost V 5 bases and J 5 bases; bases outside gene matches: 11. The CDR3 consists of 15 residues. The CDR3 sequence: CASSGGQLSRTEAFF. CDR3 bases: TGTGCCAGCTCAGGGGGACAGTTAAGCAGGACTGAAGCTTTCTTT. The whole variable domain, remainder taken from reference TRBV18 and TRBJ1-1, is NAGVMQNPRHLVRRRGQEARLRCSPMKGHSHVYWYRQLPEEGLKFMVYLQKENIIDESGMPKERFSAEFPKEGPSILRIQQVVRGDSAAYFCASSGGQLSRTEAFFGQGTRLTVV.

The V call is TRBV2, the J call TRBJ1-2, with D possibly matching TRBD1 (6 bases). Germline V gene lookup returns CDR1 SNHLY and CDR2 FYNNEI. The ends were cut back, 6 bases at V and 4 bases at J, with 15 bases in the middle. CDR3 length equals 14 residues. CDR3 amino acids: CASRGRRDIYGYTF. CDR3 bases: TGTGCCAGCAGGGGCCGCCGGGACATCTATGGCTACACCTTC.

The chain joins TRBV28 to TRBJ1-1; D may be TRBD1 (5 bases). V dropped 5 bases and J dropped 6 bases, with 22 bases sitting between them. Germline V gene lookup returns CDR1 MDHEN and CDR2 SYDVKM. CDR3 length: 16 residues. CDR3 in amino acids: CASSSPAGRKKAEAFF. The CDR3 DNA is TGTGCCAGCAGTAGTCCGGCGGGGCGAAAAAAGGCTGAAGCTTTCTTT.

V gene TRBV5-4 combines with J gene TRBJ2-4, with D possibly matching TRBD1 (6 bases). CDR3 length: 14 residues. Trimming cost V 4 bases and J 7 bases, with 15 bases left between them. Germline-derived CDR1 and CDR2 are SGHNT and YYREEE (reference sequence). The CDR3 sequence: CASSTRQAENIQYF. The CDR3 DNA is TGTGCCAGCAGCACCCGACAGGCGGAGAACATTCAGTACTTC. Complete variable domain (other parts from reference TRBV5-4 and TRBJ2-4): ETGVTQSPTHLIKTRGQQVTLRCSSQSGHNTVSWYQQALGQGPQFIFQYYREEENGRGNFPPRFSGLQFPNYSSELNVNALELDDSALYLCASSTRQAENIQYFGAGTRLSVL.

The CDR3 nucleotides read TGTGCCAGCAGTGATCTGTTTGGGGAAGGGGGCTACGAGCAGTACTTC. This encodes CASSDLFGEGGYEQYF. The rearrangement links TRBV2 to TRBJ2-7; D is possibly TRBD1 (6 bases). The CDR3 consists of 16 residues. Germline V gives CDR1 SNHLY, CDR2 FYNNEI. Trimming cost V 3 bases and J 3 bases, with 18 bases left between them.